This T cell receptor (beta chain) was retrieved from a study of glioma-infiltrating T cells. Study-wide findings and caveats: Tissue-blood divergence was below expectation in non-neoplastic patients, above in gliomas.

As regards this clonotype: Its specificity is unknown.

The V gene's germline CDR1 is DFQATT and CDR2 SNEGSKA (reference sequence). CDR3 size: 14 residues. The iRepertoire nested amplicon-rescue multiplex PCR amplified TCR alpha and beta CDR3s from RNA. Tissue mRNA or PBMC total RNA, 100-400 ng, went into one-step reverse transcription and amplification. MiXCR, run by TCRdb on the multiplex PCR reads, gives a single entry per CDR3 protein. This sample carries tens of thousands of distinct CDR3 sequences, 40% of them seen once, and the ten largest clones take more than 30%. The rearrangement links TRBV20-1 to TRBJ2-1, with D perhaps assigned TRBD1 or TRBD2 (6 bases each). Near its end, the DNA agrees better with TRBJ2-7, so the J call may be wrong. The sequenced sample was glioma tissue, nonneoplastic brain tissue, or PBMCs (not recorded which). This TCR came from a human donor with low-grade glioma or glioblastoma, undergoing nonglioma brain surgery, or in good health (not recorded which). CDR3 residues: CSAQDPRGVDEQYF. CDR3 DNA sequence: TGCAGTGCTCAAGACCCTAGGGGGGTGGATGAGCAGTACTTC.